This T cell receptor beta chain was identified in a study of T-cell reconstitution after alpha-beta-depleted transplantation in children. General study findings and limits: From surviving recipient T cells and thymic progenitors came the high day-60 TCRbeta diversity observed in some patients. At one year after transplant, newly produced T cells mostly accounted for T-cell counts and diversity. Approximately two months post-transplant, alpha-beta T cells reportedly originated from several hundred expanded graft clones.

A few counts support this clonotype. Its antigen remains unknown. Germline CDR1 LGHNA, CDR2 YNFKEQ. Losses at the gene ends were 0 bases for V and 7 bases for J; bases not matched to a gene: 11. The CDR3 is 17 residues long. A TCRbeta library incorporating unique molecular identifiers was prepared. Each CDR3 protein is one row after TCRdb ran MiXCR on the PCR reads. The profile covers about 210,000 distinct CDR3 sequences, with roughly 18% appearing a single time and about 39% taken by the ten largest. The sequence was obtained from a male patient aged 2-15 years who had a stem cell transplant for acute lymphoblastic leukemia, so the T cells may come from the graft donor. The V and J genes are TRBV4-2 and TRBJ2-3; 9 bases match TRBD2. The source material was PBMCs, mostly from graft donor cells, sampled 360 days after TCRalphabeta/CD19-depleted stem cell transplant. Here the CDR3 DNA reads TGTGCCAGCAGCCAAGACTATAGCGGGGGAGAACTGAATACGCAGTATTTT. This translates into CASSQDYSGGELNTQYF.